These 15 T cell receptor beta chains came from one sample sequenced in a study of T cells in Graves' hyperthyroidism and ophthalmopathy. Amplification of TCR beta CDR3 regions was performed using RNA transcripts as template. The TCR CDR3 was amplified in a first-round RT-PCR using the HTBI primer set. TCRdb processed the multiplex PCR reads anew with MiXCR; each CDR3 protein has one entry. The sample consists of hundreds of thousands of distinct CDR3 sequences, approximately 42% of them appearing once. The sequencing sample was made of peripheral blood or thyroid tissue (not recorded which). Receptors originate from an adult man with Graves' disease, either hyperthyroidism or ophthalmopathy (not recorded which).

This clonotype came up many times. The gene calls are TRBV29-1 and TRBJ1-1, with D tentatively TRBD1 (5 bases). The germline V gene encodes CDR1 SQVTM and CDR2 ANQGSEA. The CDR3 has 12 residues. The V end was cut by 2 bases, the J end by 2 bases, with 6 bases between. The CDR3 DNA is TGCAGCGTTGAAAGGGGAAACACTGAAGCTTTCTTT. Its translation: CSVERGNTEAFF.

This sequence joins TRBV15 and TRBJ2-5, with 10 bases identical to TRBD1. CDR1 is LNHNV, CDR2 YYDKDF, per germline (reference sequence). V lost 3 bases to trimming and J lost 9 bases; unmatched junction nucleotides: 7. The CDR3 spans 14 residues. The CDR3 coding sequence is TGTGCCACCAGCAGCCGGGACAGGGGAGGTCCCCAGTACTTC. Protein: CATSSRDRGGPQYF. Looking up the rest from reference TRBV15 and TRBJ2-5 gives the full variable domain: DAMVIQNPRYQVTQFGKPVTLSCSQTLNHNVMYWYQQKSSQAPKLLFHYYDKDFNNEADTPDNFQSRRPNTSFCFLDIRSPGLGDTAMYLCATSSRDRGGPQYFGPGTRLLVL.

The CDR3 DNA reads as TGTGCCACCAGCAGACCCCAGGGGGCTAACTATGGCTACACCTTC. This translates into CATSRPQGANYGYTF. The chain employs TRBV15 and TRBJ1-2; 7 positions agree with TRBD1. CDR1 is LNHNV, CDR2 YYDKDF, per germline (reference sequence). The CDR3 contains 15 residues. V trimming: 2 bases; J trimming: 0 bases; junction bases outside the gene matches: 3.

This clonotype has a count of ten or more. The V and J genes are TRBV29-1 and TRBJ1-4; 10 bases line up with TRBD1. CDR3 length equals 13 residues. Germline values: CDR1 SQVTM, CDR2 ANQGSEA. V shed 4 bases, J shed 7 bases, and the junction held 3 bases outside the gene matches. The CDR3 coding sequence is TGCAGCGTTGCCGGGACAGGGGTTGAAAAACTGTTTTTT. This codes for CSVAGTGVEKLFF.

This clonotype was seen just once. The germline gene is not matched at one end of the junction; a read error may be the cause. The CDR3 here is CSVNPTSGVQETQYF. The DNA of the CDR3 is TGTAGTGTAAACCCGACTAGCGGGGTGCAAGAGACCCAGTACTTC. This sequence joins TRBV20-1 and TRBJ2-5, with 11 bases fitting TRBD2. CDR3 length: 15 amino acids. Germline CDR1 DFQATT, CDR2 SNEGSKA (reference sequence).

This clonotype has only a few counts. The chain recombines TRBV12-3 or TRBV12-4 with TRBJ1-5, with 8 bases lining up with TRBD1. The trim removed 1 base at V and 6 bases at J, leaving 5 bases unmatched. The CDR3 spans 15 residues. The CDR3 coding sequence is TGTGCCAGCAGTTTAGGGGCAGGGGGCCGTCAGCCCCAGCATTTT. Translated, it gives CASSLGAGGRQPQHF.

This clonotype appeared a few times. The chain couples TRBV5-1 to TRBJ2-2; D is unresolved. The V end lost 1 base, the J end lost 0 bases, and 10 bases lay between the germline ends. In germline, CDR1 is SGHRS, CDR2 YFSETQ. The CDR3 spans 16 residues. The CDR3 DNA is TGCGCCAGCAGCTTGAGATCAGGCTCGAACACCGGGGAGCTGTTTTTT. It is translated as CASSLRSGSNTGELFF.

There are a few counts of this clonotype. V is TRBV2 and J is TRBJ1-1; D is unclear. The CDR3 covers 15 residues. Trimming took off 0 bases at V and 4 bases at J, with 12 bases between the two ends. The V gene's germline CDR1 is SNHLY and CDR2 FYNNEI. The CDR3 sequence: CASSEAHAPGTEAFF. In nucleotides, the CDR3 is TGTGCCAGCAGTGAAGCGCATGCGCCGGGCACTGAAGCTTTCTTT. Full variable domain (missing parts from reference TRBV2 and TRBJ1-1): EPEVTQTPSHQVTQMGQEVILRCVPISNHLYFYWYRQILGQKVEFLVSFYNNEISEKSEIFDDQFSVERPDGSNFTLKIRSTKLEDSAMYFCASSEAHAPGTEAFFGQGTRLTVV.

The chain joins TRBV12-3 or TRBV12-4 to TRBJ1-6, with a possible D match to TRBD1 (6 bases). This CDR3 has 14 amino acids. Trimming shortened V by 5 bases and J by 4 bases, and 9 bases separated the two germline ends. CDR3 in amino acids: CASSRGQYNSPLHF. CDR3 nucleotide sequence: TGTGCCAGCAGTCGCGGACAGTATAATTCACCCCTCCACTTT.

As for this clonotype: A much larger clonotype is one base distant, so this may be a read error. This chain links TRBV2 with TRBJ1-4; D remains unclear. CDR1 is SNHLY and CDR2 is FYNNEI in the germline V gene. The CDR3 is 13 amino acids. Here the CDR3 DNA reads TGTGCCACCAGTGATGGGGCTAATGAAAAACTGTTTTTT. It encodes CATSDGANEKLFF.

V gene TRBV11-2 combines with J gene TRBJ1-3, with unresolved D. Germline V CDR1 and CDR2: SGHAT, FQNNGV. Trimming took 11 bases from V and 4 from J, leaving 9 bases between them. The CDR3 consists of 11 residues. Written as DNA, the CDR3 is TGTGCCTGGAGCCCAGGAAACACCATATATTTT. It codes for CAWSPGNTIYF.

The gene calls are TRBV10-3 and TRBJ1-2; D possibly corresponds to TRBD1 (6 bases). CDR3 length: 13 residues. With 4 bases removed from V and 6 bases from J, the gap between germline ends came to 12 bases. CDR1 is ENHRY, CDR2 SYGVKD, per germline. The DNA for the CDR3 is TGTGCCATCAGTGGGCAGGGGCCCCATGGCTACACCTTC. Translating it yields CAISGQGPHGYTF.

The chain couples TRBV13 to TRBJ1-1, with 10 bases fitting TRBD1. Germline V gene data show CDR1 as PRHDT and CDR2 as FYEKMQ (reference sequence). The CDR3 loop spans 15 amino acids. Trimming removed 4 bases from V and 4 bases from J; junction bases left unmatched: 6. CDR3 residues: CASSYGTGARTEAFF. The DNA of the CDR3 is TGTGCCAGCAGCTATGGGACAGGGGCGCGCACTGAAGCTTTCTTT.

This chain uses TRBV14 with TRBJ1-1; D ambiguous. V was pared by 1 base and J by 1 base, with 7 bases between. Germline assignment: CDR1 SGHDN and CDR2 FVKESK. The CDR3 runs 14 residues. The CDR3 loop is CASSQGWSNTEAFF. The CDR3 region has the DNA TGTGCCAGCAGCCAAGGCTGGTCGAACACTGAAGCTTTCTTT.

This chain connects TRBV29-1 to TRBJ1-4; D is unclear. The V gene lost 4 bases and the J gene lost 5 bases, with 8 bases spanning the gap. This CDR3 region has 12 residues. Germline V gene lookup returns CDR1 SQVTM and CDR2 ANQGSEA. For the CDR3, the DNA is TGCAGCGTTGTTCGCGGGAATGAAAAACTGTTTTTT. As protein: CSVVRGNEKLFF.